This T cell receptor beta chain was retrieved from a study of T cell repertoires in cytomegalovirus infection. Study-wide context: From public TCR beta signatures came an indication of both CMV infection and matching HLA type. Findings and limits, study-wide: Within the response measured ex vivo, HLA-C-restricted CMV-specific TCR beta clonotypes were dominant. Frequencies of public TCR beta families were cumulated, and this identified carriers of CMV plus the relevant HLA.

TCRdb independently ran MiXCR on the reads; one entry per CDR3 protein. Altogether approximately 500,000 distinct CDR3 sequences are present, about 25% being singletons, with the ten largest covering over 10%. Many counts were recorded for this clonotype. Its target is unknown. The clonotype comes from a human donor in good health (CMV status not recorded). Some clones in this sample may be carry-over from other donors' samples. Sequencing input: PBMCs.

In nucleotides, the CDR3 is TGTGCCAGCAGCCCAGAAGGGCTTCAGCCCCAGCATTTT. Translating gives CASSPEGLQPQHF. The chain is built from TRBV7-2 and TRBJ1-5; D not resolved. The length of the CDR3 is 13 residues. CDR1 is SGHTA, CDR2 FQGNSA, per germline. V lost 5 bases, J lost 6 bases, and 11 bases lay in between.